The rows below give T cell receptor beta chains drawn from one sample of a study of CD8+ T cells in alopecia areata. The data were produced by immunoSEQ multiplex PCR, yet TCRdb's version contains in-frame clones alone and is incomplete. Here the sample spans approximately 100,000 clones, 35% to 50% being singletons. The specimen was CD4+ T cells sorted from blood. These receptors were collected from a human donor with alopecia areata. Both conserved end residues are part of each CDR3. A D gene is named only where the DNA matches it firmly. Only part of the rows carry a size: once, few, many, or a class if the clone is expanded.

CDR3 length: 14
V gene: TRBV7-9
clone size: .
J gene: TRBJ1-6
D gene: TRBD1
CDR3 DNA: TGTGCCAGCAGCGTGACAGGGGGGAATTCACCCCTCCACTTT
CDR3 protein: CASSVTGGNSPLHF

CDR3 length: 16
V gene: TRBV29-1
clone size: few
J gene: TRBJ2-2
D gene: TRBD2
CDR3 DNA: TGCAGCGTCCACACTAGCGGGGCCGCTCCGGGCGGGGAGCTGTTTTTT
CDR3 protein: CSVHTSGAAPGGELFF

CDR3 length: 15
V gene: TRBV7-9
clone size: .
J gene: TRBJ2-7
D gene: .
CDR3 DNA: TGTGCCAGCAGCCCCCCCTCGGGAACGGGAGCCGAGCAGTACTTC
CDR3 protein: CASSPPSGTGAEQYF

CDR3 length: 14
V gene: TRBV30
clone size: .
J gene: TRBJ2-7
D gene: .
CDR3 DNA: TGTGCCTGGAAACGGCCAGGGGTCTCCTACGAGCAGTACTTC
CDR3 protein: CAWKRPGVSYEQYF

CDR3 length: 13
V gene: TRBV29-1
clone size: few
J gene: TRBJ2-3
D gene: .
CDR3 DNA: TGCAGCGTTGCCGTCGGGAGCACAGATACGCAGTATTTT
CDR3 protein: CSVAVGSTDTQYF

CDR3 length: 11
V gene: TRBV6-6
clone size: many
J gene: TRBJ2-1
D gene: .
CDR3 DNA: TGTGCCAGCGTAGCAGAGGGTGAGCAGTTCTTC
CDR3 protein: CASVAEGEQFF

CDR3 length: 13
V gene: TRBV5-1
clone size: .
J gene: TRBJ2-2
D gene: .
CDR3 DNA: TGCGCCAGCAGCTTCCCGGGAGCCGGGGAGCTGTTTTTT
CDR3 protein: CASSFPGAGELFF

CDR3 length: 17
V gene: TRBV25-1
clone size: .
J gene: TRBJ2-5
D gene: TRBD1
CDR3 DNA: TGTGCCAGCAGTGAGCCCAGCGGGACAGGGATGAAAGAGACCCAGTACTTC
CDR3 protein: CASSEPSGTGMKETQYF

CDR3 length: 14
V gene: TRBV29-1
clone size: .
J gene: TRBJ2-5
D gene: .
CDR3 DNA: TGCAGCGTTGAAGCAATGGGGGACCGGGAGACCCAGTACTTC
CDR3 protein: CSVEAMGDRETQYF

CDR3 length: 15
V gene: TRBV27
clone size: .
J gene: TRBJ2-7
D gene: TRBD2
CDR3 DNA: TGTGCCAGCGGGTTCAACCTAGCGGGAGATAGTGAGCAGTACTTC
CDR3 protein: CASGFNLAGDSEQYF

CDR3 length: 15
V gene: TRBV30
clone size: .
J gene: TRBJ2-3
D gene: .
CDR3 DNA: TGTGCCTGGAGGCGAGGCGGGGGCAGAGGAGATACGCAGTATTTT
CDR3 protein: CAWRRGGGRGDTQYF

CDR3 length: 13
V gene: TRBV30
clone size: .
J gene: TRBJ1-1
D gene: .
CDR3 DNA: TGTGCCTGGAGTTTTCAGAAAAACACTGAAGCTTTCTTT
CDR3 protein: CAWSFQKNTEAFF

CDR3 length: 12
V gene: TRBV29-1
clone size: .
J gene: TRBJ1-5
D gene: .
CDR3 DNA: TGCAGCGTTGGCGGGGTTGATCAGCCCCAGCATTTT
CDR3 protein: CSVGGVDQPQHF

CDR3 length: 14
V gene: TRBV11-2
clone size: once
J gene: TRBJ2-5
D gene: .
CDR3 DNA: TGTGCCAGCAGCTTAGGCGGGTACCAAGAGACCCAGTACTTC
CDR3 protein: CASSLGGYQETQYF

CDR3 length: 14
V gene: TRBV29-1
clone size: .
J gene: TRBJ2-2
D gene: .
CDR3 DNA: TGCAGCGCAAAGGACCAACCAGGAAACGGGGAGCTGTTTTTT
CDR3 protein: CSAKDQPGNGELFF

CDR3 length: 15
V gene: TRBV7-2
clone size: few
J gene: TRBJ2-7
D gene: TRBD1
CDR3 DNA: TGTGCCAGCAGCTTAGCCGGGACAGGGGTTTACGAGCAGTACTTC
CDR3 protein: CASSLAGTGVYEQYF

CDR3 length: 16
V gene: TRBV28
clone size: few
J gene: TRBJ1-1
D gene: TRBD1
CDR3 DNA: TGTGCCAGCGGGGGTGGGACAGGGAAGTTGAACACTGAAGCTTTCTTT
CDR3 protein: CASGGGTGKLNTEAFF

CDR3 length: 18
V gene: TRBV5-1
clone size: .
J gene: TRBJ1-1
D gene: TRBD1
CDR3 DNA: TGCGCCAGCAGCTTGAGTTCAGGGACAGGAGCTTTGAACACTGAAGCTTTCTTT
CDR3 protein: CASSLSSGTGALNTEAFF

CDR3 length: 14
V gene: TRBV28
clone size: .
J gene: TRBJ1-2
D gene: .
CDR3 DNA: TGTGCCAGCAGTCCCACGGGCGCCCGCTATGGCTACACCTTC
CDR3 protein: CASSPTGARYGYTF

CDR3 length: 13
V gene: TRBV14
clone size: few
J gene: TRBJ1-2
D gene: .
CDR3 DNA: TGTGCCAGCAGCCCGGGCCCCAACTATGGCTACACCTTC
CDR3 protein: CASSPGPNYGYTF

CDR3 length: 14
V gene: TRBV6-6
clone size: once
J gene: TRBJ1-4
D gene: TRBD1
CDR3 DNA: TGTGCCAGCAGTTACGGGACAGGGCCCGAAAAACTGTTTTTT
CDR3 protein: CASSYGTGPEKLFF

CDR3 length: 16
V gene: TRBV7-9
clone size: .
J gene: TRBJ2-3
D gene: .
CDR3 DNA: TGTGCCAGCAGCCAAAATCAACGGGGAGGCACAGATACGCAGTATTTT
CDR3 protein: CASSQNQRGGTDTQYF

CDR3 length: 12
V gene: TRBV29-1
clone size: few
J gene: TRBJ2-7
D gene: .
CDR3 DNA: TGCAGCGTCCCAATTGGGGGCTACGAGCAGTACTTC
CDR3 protein: CSVPIGGYEQYF

CDR3 length: 14
V gene: TRBV5-1
clone size: .
J gene: TRBJ2-1
D gene: TRBD2
CDR3 DNA: TGCGCCAGCAGCTTGGCGGGACTAGCTGATGAGCAGTTCTTC
CDR3 protein: CASSLAGLADEQFF

CDR3 length: 13
V gene: TRBV29-1
clone size: .
J gene: TRBJ2-3
D gene: TRBD1
CDR3 DNA: TGCAGCGACACGACAGGGGGAGGGGATACGCAGTATTTT
CDR3 protein: CSDTTGGGDTQYF

CDR3 length: 12
V gene: TRBV29-1
clone size: .
J gene: TRBJ1-2
D gene: .
CDR3 DNA: TGCAGCGTTGAACAGGGTGGGGATGGCTACACCTTC
CDR3 protein: CSVEQGGDGYTF

CDR3 length: 16
V gene: TRBV29-1
clone size: .
J gene: TRBJ2-1
D gene: .
CDR3 DNA: TGCAGCGCTGGGGGCCAAAGAACCCAGAACCACAATGAGCAGTTCTTC
CDR3 protein: CSAGGQRTQNHNEQFF

CDR3 length: 17
V gene: TRBV29-1
clone size: .
J gene: TRBJ1-1
D gene: .
CDR3 DNA: TGCAGCGTTGATCCCCACAGGGTCGGAGTAAGTGGGACTGAAGCTTTCTTT
CDR3 protein: CSVDPHRVGVSGTEAFF

CDR3 length: 13
V gene: TRBV29-1
clone size: .
J gene: TRBJ2-7
D gene: .
CDR3 DNA: TGCAGCGTTGCACAGATAAACTCCTACGAGCAGTACTTC
CDR3 protein: CSVAQINSYEQYF

CDR3 length: 16
V gene: TRBV5-1
clone size: few
J gene: TRBJ2-7
D gene: TRBD1
CDR3 DNA: TGCGCCAGCAGCTGGGCTACCGGGACAGGGGCCTACGAGCAGTACTTC
CDR3 protein: CASSWATGTGAYEQYF

CDR3 length: 15
V gene: TRBV6-5
clone size: .
J gene: TRBJ2-7
D gene: .
CDR3 DNA: TGTGCCAGCAGGCCCTTGCTGGAGGGGTCCTACGAGCAGTACTTC
CDR3 protein: CASRPLLEGSYEQYF

CDR3 length: 14
V gene: TRBV28
clone size: .
J gene: TRBJ2-1
D gene: TRBD2
CDR3 DNA: TGTGCCAGCACCCGACTAGCGGGAGTCAATGAGCAGTTCTTC
CDR3 protein: CASTRLAGVNEQFF

CDR3 length: 14
V gene: TRBV30
clone size: .
J gene: TRBJ2-5
D gene: TRBD2
CDR3 DNA: TGTGCCTGGAGTGCGGGGACTAGTCTTGAGACCCAGTACTTC
CDR3 protein: CAWSAGTSLETQYF

CDR3 length: 12
V gene: TRBV19
clone size: .
J gene: TRBJ2-7
D gene: .
CDR3 DNA: TGTGCCAGTAGAAGGCAAGGGGGCGAGCAGTACTTC
CDR3 protein: CASRRQGGEQYF

CDR3 length: 11
V gene: TRBV30
clone size: .
J gene: TRBJ2-1
D gene: .
CDR3 DNA: TGTGCCTGGAGTCGGGAGTTCGAGCAGTTCTTC
CDR3 protein: CAWSREFEQFF

CDR3 length: 15
V gene: TRBV28
clone size: .
J gene: TRBJ2-1
D gene: TRBD2
CDR3 DNA: TGTGCCAGCAGTCAACTAGCGGGGGGTGGGAATGAGCAGTTCTTC
CDR3 protein: CASSQLAGGGNEQFF